These 6 T cell receptor beta chains share one sample of origin, sequenced in a study of cytomegalovirus exposure and HLA in healthy donors. Here immunoSEQ multiplex PCR was the method, and the copy in TCRdb shows in-frame clones only, minus some. This sample has approximately 270,000 clones; more than 85% occur once, and the top ten carry more than 10%. Sequencing input: PBMCs. The origin of the receptors is a man in his late teens or twenties in good health and CMV-seropositive.

This chain joins TRBV2 and TRBJ2-2, with unresolved D. Germline V gives CDR1 SNHLY, CDR2 FYNNEI. Trimming stripped 5 bases from V and 3 bases from J, with 4 bases between. The length of the CDR3 is 12 residues. CDR3 in amino acids: CASSPYTGELFF. In DNA, the CDR3 is TGTGCCAGCAGTCCATACACCGGGGAGCTGTTTTTT.

This chain joins TRBV5-4 and TRBJ2-5; maybe TRBD2 (6 bases). The CDR3 has 14 residues. Germline CDR1 SGHNT, CDR2 YYREEE (reference sequence). V lost 4 bases to trimming and J lost 2 bases, with 12 bases between them. The DNA of the CDR3 is TGTGCCAGCAGCCCGGGAGTACAACAAGAGACCCAGTACTTC. Its translation: CASSPGVQQETQYF.

The V and J genes are TRBV19 and TRBJ2-2; the D is unclear. V was pared by 3 bases and J by 10 bases, with 12 bases between. CDR1 and CDR2 from the germline V gene are LNHDA and SQIVND (reference sequence). This CDR3 has 13 residues. The CDR3 DNA sequence: TGTGCCAGTAGTATTGTCACCTCCCCGGAGCTGTTTTTT. Residues: CASSIVTSPELFF.

The chain recombines TRBV2 with TRBJ2-1, with 8 nucleotides matching TRBD2. V lost 2 bases and J lost 6; bases outside the gene matches: 9. Germline-derived CDR1 and CDR2 are SNHLY and FYNNEI. The CDR3 contains 16 residues. CDR3 sequence (DNA): TGTGCCAGCAGTGAAACCCGGACTAGCTTGGGCAATGAGCAGTTCTTC. It encodes CASSETRTSLGNEQFF. The variable domain in full, completed from reference TRBV2 and TRBJ2-1, reads EPEVTQTPSHQVTQMGQEVILRCVPISNHLYFYWYRQILGQKVEFLVSFYNNEISEKSEIFDDQFSVERPDGSNFTLKIRSTKLEDSAMYFCASSETRTSLGNEQFFGPGTRLTVL.

CDR3 protein: CASRHSGDPFYEQYF. CDR3 DNA sequence: TGTGCCAGCAGACATAGCGGAGACCCCTTCTACGAGCAGTACTTC. This chain links TRBV5-6 with TRBJ2-7; D possibly corresponds to TRBD2 (6 bases). CDR1 and CDR2 (germline): SGHDT, YYEEEE. V was shortened by 5 bases and J by 3 bases, with 18 bases between the two germline ends. CDR3 size: 15 residues.

The chain carries TRBV2 and TRBJ2-1; 12 bases match TRBD2. Germline-derived CDR1 and CDR2 are SNHLY and FYNNEI. This CDR3 is built from 15 residues. With V trimmed by 8 bases and J by 10 bases, 12 bases remained unmatched. The CDR3 region has the DNA TGTGCCAGCTGGTTAGGGACTAGCGGGCTCAGGGAGCAGTTCTTC. Protein sequence: CASWLGTSGLREQFF. Using reference TRBV2 and TRBJ2-1 for the parts outside the CDR3, the full variable domain is EPEVTQTPSHQVTQMGQEVILRCVPISNHLYFYWYRQILGQKVEFLVSFYNNEISEKSEIFDDQFSVERPDGSNFTLKIRSTKLEDSAMYFCASWLGTSGLREQFFGPGTRLTVL.